One sample yielded the 8 T cell receptor beta chains listed below, sequenced in a study of blood T cell repertoires in COVID-19. Produced via immunoSEQ multiplex PCR; TCRdb's table is partial and in-frame only. Of some 60,000 clones listed, over 75% were seen once; the top ten hold about 18%. The sequenced sample was peripheral blood. These receptors were collected from a human donor in a cohort sampled during active COVID-19.

This clone was detected once. V gene TRBV3-1 (or the pseudogene TRBV3-2) combines with J gene TRBJ1-3; no definite D call. CDR3 length: 13 residues. In germline, CDR1 is LGHDT, CDR2 YNNKEL (reference sequence). Between the trimmed V and J ends, which lost 0 bases and 6 bases, there was a span of 6 bases. The CDR3 DNA is TGTGCCAGCAGCCAAGATGAGGAAAACACCATATATTTT. Its protein is CASSQDEENTIYF.

This chain links TRBV18 with TRBJ1-4, with 9 bases matching TRBD1. V trimming: 2 bases; J trimming: 8 bases; junction bases outside the gene matches: 6. The germline V gene has CDR1 KGHSH and CDR2 LQKENI. The CDR3 sequence is 15 residues long. CDR3 in amino acids: CASSPVGTGREKLFF. The CDR3 coding sequence is TGTGCCAGCTCACCAGTCGGGACAGGGAGGGAAAAACTGTTTTTT.

The chain has TRBV2 and TRBJ2-5; 7 nucleotides line up with TRBD2. In germline, CDR1 is SNHLY, CDR2 FYNNEI. The CDR3 is 13 residues long. With 8 bases clipped from V and 3 bases from J, the junction kept 6 bases outside the gene matches. CDR3 nucleotides: TGTGCCAGCCAGGTTGGGAGGGAAGAGACCCAGTACTTC. Translating gives CASQVGREETQYF.

V is TRBV4-3 and J is TRBJ1-4; TRBD1 aligns across 8 bases. Per the germline V gene, CDR1 is LGHNA and CDR2 is YSLEER. V shed 2 bases and J 4 bases; nucleotides not matched to a gene: 3. The CDR3 consists of 15 residues. This CDR3 is CASSQLGQGNEKLFF. The DNA for the CDR3 is TGCGCCAGCAGCCAACTAGGACAGGGTAATGAAAAACTGTTTTTT.

V is TRBV7-2 and J is TRBJ2-3, with D possibly being TRBD2 (6 bases). V lost 5 bases, J lost 0 bases, and 18 bases lay in between. From germline, CDR1 is SGHTA and CDR2 FQGNSA. The CDR3 is 17 residues long. The CDR3 DNA follows: TGTGCCAGCAGCACCTCCCCTACTAGCCCTAGCACAGATACGCAGTATTTT. This gives the protein CASSTSPTSPSTDTQYF.

This clone was seen a single time. As DNA, the CDR3 is TGCGCCAGCAGCCAAGCCCGGGACAGGGTTATGAATGAGCAGTTCTTC. Its translation: CASSQARDRVMNEQFF. The J gene is TRBJ2-1, the V gene TRBV4-1; TRBD1 agrees at 9 bases. Trimming cost V 1 base and J 7 bases; bases outside gene matches: 8. CDR1 and CDR2 from the germline V gene are MGHRA and YSYEKL. The CDR3 is 16 residues long.

The chain is built from TRBV19 and TRBJ1-1, with 9 nucleotides matching TRBD1. The V segment lost 9 bases and the J segment 1 base; nucleotides outside the gene matches: 6. This CDR3 spans 14 amino acids. Germline lookup yields CDR1 LNHDA and CDR2 SQIVND (reference sequence). In DNA, the CDR3 is TGTGCCAGCAACCTACAGGGGGCGAACACTGAAGCTTTCTTT. Translated: CASNLQGANTEAFF.

Comments on this clone: The junction departs from the called germline gene at one end, perhaps through a read error. This chain connects TRBV2 to TRBJ2-7; 12 positions match TRBD1. Looked up from germline, CDR1 is SNHLY and CDR2 is FYNNEI. The CDR3 sequence is 12 residues long. The CDR3, as DNA: TGTGCCAGCAGGGGGGACAGGGGGCCGTCTCACTTC. This gives the protein CASRGDRGPSHF.